The rows below give T cell receptor beta chains drawn from one sample of a study of cytomegalovirus exposure and HLA in healthy donors. Produced via immunoSEQ multiplex PCR; TCRdb's table is partial and in-frame only. The sample lists around 99,000 clones; 69% were seen once. The source material was PBMCs. The receptor source for this set is a woman in her 70s in good health and CMV-seropositive. The CDR3 runs from the conserved cysteine through the conserved F or W. The order of the fields is D gene, clone size, V gene, J gene, CDR3 DNA, CDR3 protein. D genes are given only for firm matches. Only some rows state a clone size, as once, few, many or a class for expanded clones.

NA,NA,TRBV6-1,TRBJ1-5,TGTGCCAGCAGGACAGGACAAATCGGCAATCAGCCCCAGCATTTT,CASRTGQIGNQPQHF
NA,NA,TRBV30,TRBJ1-2,TGTGCCTGGAGTGTACGCGGGGAGTGGAATGGCTACACCTTC,CAWSVRGEWNGYTF
NA,NA,TRBV6-6,TRBJ2-7,TGTGCCAGCTTAGATCGACAGGCCAGCTCCTACGAGCAGTACTTC,CASLDRQASSYEQYF
TRBD1,once,TRBV28,TRBJ2-1,TGTGCCAGCAGTTTTCACTTCTTACAGGGGGCACGGAATGAGCAGTTCTTC,CASSFHFLQGARNEQFF
TRBD1,NA,TRBV6-5,TRBJ1-1,TGTGCCAGCAGTTACTCTAACAGGGGGAACACTGAAGCTTTCTTT,CASSYSNRGNTEAFF
TRBD1,NA,TRBV6-1,TRBJ2-2,TGTGCCAGCCCGGGACAGGGGAACACCGGGGAGCTGTTTTTT,CASPGQGNTGELFF
TRBD2,NA,TRBV7-2,TRBJ2-5,TGTGCCAGCAGCATAACTAGCGGGGGGGGCCTAGAGACCCAGTACTTC,CASSITSGGGLETQYF
TRBD1,NA,TRBV29-1,TRBJ1-4,TGCAGCGTTGGAGGGACAGGTGGGGAAAAACTGTTTTTT,CSVGGTGGEKLFF
NA,NA,TRBV27,TRBJ1-2,TGTGCCAGCAGTTTAGTAGGGAGTCGATCCCTCGTCCAGTACACCTTC,CASSLVGSRSLVQYTF
NA,few,TRBV7-2,TRBJ2-1,TGTGCCAGCAGCCCTCCAGGGGGGTCAAGGAATGAGCAGTTCTTC,CASSPPGGSRNEQFF
NA,NA,TRBV6-6,TRBJ2-1,TGTGCCAGCAGTTCCCCAGACACTTTCTCCTACAATGAGCAGTTCTTC,CASSSPDTFSYNEQFF
NA,NA,TRBV7-6,TRBJ2-7,TGTGCCAGCAGCAATAAGGTGGGGTGGGGGGGGACACACTACGAGCAGTACTTC,CASSNKVGWGGTHYEQYF
NA,NA,TRBV2,TRBJ2-1,TGTGCCAGCCGGGGCGGGGATGGGGGGAGCTATGAGCAGTTCTTC,CASRGGDGGSYEQFF
TRBD1,NA,TRBV10-3,TRBJ2-7,TGTGCCATCAGTGACGGGACAGACTACGAGCAGTACTTC,CAISDGTDYEQYF
NA,NA,TRBV18,TRBJ2-2,TGTGCCAGCTCACCGACCGATAACAGGGCCGGGGAGCTGTTTTTT,CASSPTDNRAGELFF
NA,NA,TRBV29-1,TRBJ1-1,TGCAGCGTTGCTACTCAGGGCTCCACTGAAGCTTTCTTT,CSVATQGSTEAFF
NA,NA,TRBV7-2,TRBJ1-1,TGTGCCAGCACCCCGCGTGAGGTTACCCTGGGACTCCTGAACACTGAAGCTTTCTTT,CASTPREVTLGLLNTEAFF
TRBD1,few,TRBV30,TRBJ1-6,TGTGCCTGGACACCCGGACAGGGAGACTATAATTCACCCCTCCACTTT,CAWTPGQGDYNSPLHF
TRBD1,NA,TRBV27,TRBJ1-2,TGTGCCAGCAGGAAAGACAGGGTTAACCATGGCTACACCTTC,CASRKDRVNHGYTF
NA,once,TRBV4-2,TRBJ2-1,TGTGCCAGCAGCCGGAACAGAGTCTCCTACAATGAGCAGTTCTTC,CASSRNRVSYNEQFF
TRBD1,NA,TRBV5-1,TRBJ2-7,TGCGCCAGCAGCTCTTCGACAGGGGGGTCCTACGAGCAGTACTTC,CASSSSTGGSYEQYF
NA,NA,TRBV10-3,TRBJ1-3,TGTGCCATCACGAGCTCTGGAAACACCATATATTTT,CAITSSGNTIYF
NA,NA,TRBV6-6,TRBJ2-1,TGTGCCAGCAGTTACGCCGGAGAAGAGCAGTTCTTC,CASSYAGEEQFF
TRBD1,few,TRBV19,TRBJ1-4,TGTGCCACCACACCGCCCAGGGGGGAAAAACTGTTTTTT,CATTPPRGEKLFF
NA,NA,TRBV14,TRBJ1-5,TGTGCCAGCAGCACAGGGAGCAATCAGCCCCAGCATTTT,CASSTGSNQPQHF
TRBD1,NA,TRBV7-2,TRBJ2-2,TGTGCCAGCAGCTTAGAACAGGGGACCGGGGAGCTGTTTTTT,CASSLEQGTGELFF
TRBD1,few,TRBV5-1,TRBJ1-2,TGCGCCAGCAGCTCCTCCGGGACAGCTCGCTATGGCTACACCTTC,CASSSSGTARYGYTF
TRBD1,NA,TRBV6-6,TRBJ2-7,TGTGCCAGCAGTTGGGACAGGGGGTCGGGCGAGCAGTACTTC,CASSWDRGSGEQYF
TRBD1,NA,TRBV4-1,TRBJ1-2,TGCGCCAGCAGCCAAGGTACAGGGGCGATCAATGGCTACACCTTC,CASSQGTGAINGYTF
TRBD2,NA,TRBV19,TRBJ2-7,TGTGCCAGTAGTATAACCAGCGGGGGGGCCAAAGGGGGCGAGCAGTACTTC,CASSITSGGAKGGEQYF
TRBD1,NA,TRBV5-1,TRBJ1-2,TGCGCCAGCAGCGGATCGGGACAGAACTATGGCTACACCTTC,CASSGSGQNYGYTF
NA,NA,TRBV7-2,TRBJ1-5,TGTGCCAGCAGCTTAGTAGGGGGGGATCAGCCCCAGCATTTT,CASSLVGGDQPQHF